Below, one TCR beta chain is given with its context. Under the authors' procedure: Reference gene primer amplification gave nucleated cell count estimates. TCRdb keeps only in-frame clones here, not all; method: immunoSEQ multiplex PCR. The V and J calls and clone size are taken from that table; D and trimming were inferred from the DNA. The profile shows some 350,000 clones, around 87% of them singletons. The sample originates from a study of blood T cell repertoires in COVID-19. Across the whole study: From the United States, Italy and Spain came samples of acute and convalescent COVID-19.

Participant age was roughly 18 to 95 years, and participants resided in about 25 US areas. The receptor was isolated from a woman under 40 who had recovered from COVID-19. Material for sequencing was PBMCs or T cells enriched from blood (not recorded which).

The CDR3 DNA reads as TGTGCCAGACAGACCTCCCCGACAGCTTCTTATTCACCCCTCCACTTT. Residues: CARQTSPTASYSPLHF. The J gene is TRBJ1-6, the V gene TRBV2; a weak D match, TRBD1 (5 bases). The V end lost 9 bases, the J end lost 8 bases, and 23 bases lay between the germline ends. The CDR3 runs 16 residues. Germline CDR1 and CDR2: SNHLY and FYNNEI.